This TCR beta chain is drawn from a study of blood T cell repertoires in COVID-19 (dated by TCRdb to the early 2020s). Concerning the study at large: Samples covering the acute and convalescent phases of COVID-19 were provided by collaborators in the United States, Italy and Spain. Subjects who had been exposed to COVID-19, were actively infected with it, or had recovered from it provided the deeply sampled blood TCRbeta repertoires that made up the dataset. Samples came from the ongoing ImmuneRACE study (first 160 participants) plus 1,254 subjects from 6 global collaborators. A freely available public database, intended as a resource for researchers studying the immune response to SARS-CoV-2, is where the repertoires were released. The material from the prospective study consisted of cDNA or gDNA derived from T cells, B-cell-depleted T cells, or PBMCs. The sample metadata nearly always contained a de-identified subject ID, COVID-19 status, age in years and sex. HLA class I and class II types, where available, came from metadata supplied by the sample provider rather than from assay-based typing. Overall results and qualifications from the work: Clinical and demographic metadata were provided uncurated, with the amount varying by source and participant.

TCRbeta CDR3 regions were amplified from genomic DNA using the immunoSEQ Assay, a bias-controlled multiplex PCR. The original methods were these. Nucleated cell counts per sample were estimated from amplification of reference gene primers within the assay. To quantify the absolute abundance of each unique TCRbeta CDR3 rearrangement, sequence reads were collapsed and filtered. For each sample, productive Simpson clonality was calculated as the square root of Simpson's diversity index across productive rearrangements. TCRdb limited this immuneACCESS table to in-frame rearrangements with V and J called. A share of clones is missing; checked studies link under half to unresolved V genes, and the rest is unexplained. The DNA gave D and trimming, while V, J and clone size come from that table. Recorded for this sample are about 260,000 clones; less than 90% of them occurred a single time. The ten largest account for 4.2% of the sample.

CDR1 is given as LNHDA and CDR2 as SQIVND, both from the germline V gene (reference sequence). The CDR3 starts with the cysteine, ends with the phenylalanine, and has 13 residues. Just the 39-base CDR3 DNA is kept, in frame starting at base 1. V lost 6 bases and J lost 14 bases; the stretch between them is 19 bases long. Collaborating institutions collected whole blood in K2EDTA tubes following their own protocols. Collaborator samples were shipped for TCRbeta analysis as frozen whole blood, isolated PBMCs, or DNA extracted from either sample type. Regarding this clone: The antigen it recognizes is unknown. No much larger clonotype is one base removed from it; base qualities were not supplied.

This TCR came from a man aged 60 to 69 with acute or convalescent COVID-19. Sequenced material: peripheral blood. Here the chain combines TRBV19 and TRBJ1-4; TRBD1 could be the D gene, as 5 bases match. The CDR3 here reads CASRELAGGVLFF. The bases are TGTGCCAGTAGGGAACTCGCGGGGGGGGTGCTGTTTTTT.